This T cell receptor beta chain was found in a study of CD4 T cells in relation to SARS-CoV-2 and coronaviruses. Overall study context: PBMCs were cultured with antigen for over 8 days before TCR beta sequencing. The study's findings and limits: SARS-CoV-2-driven expansion was significantly weaker in crossreactive than monoreactive clones.

Some clones are missing from TCRdb's copy, which holds only in-frame ones; the method was immunoSEQ multiplex PCR. The sample records about 38,000 clones, over 75% being singletons. In regard to this clone: Its antigen is not known.

Sequencing was performed on memory CD4+ T cells from PBMCs, cultured in vitro. The clonotype comes from an adult with COVID-19.

The CDR3 DNA reads as TGTGCCAGCAGTTTAGTAAGAGGCTATGGCTACACCTTC. Its translation: CASSLVRGYGYTF. This chain connects TRBV27 to TRBJ1-2; unclear D gene. Trimming took 2 bases from V and 4 from J, leaving 8 bases between them. CDR3 length equals 13 residues. Looked up from germline, CDR1 is MNHEY and CDR2 is SMNVEV (reference sequence).